The rows below give T cell receptor beta chains drawn from one sample of a study of blood T cell repertoires in COVID-19. Measured with immunoSEQ multiplex PCR; TCRdb has only the in-frame clones, and not every one. The sample shows some 530,000 clones, roughly 88% of them seen only once. The sample comprised peripheral blood. These receptors were taken from a human donor in a cohort sampled during active COVID-19. CDR3s include the opening cysteine and the closing phenylalanine or tryptophan. D genes are given only for firm matches. Size is stated for part of the rows, as once, few or many counts, or as a class when the clone is expanded.

.,TRBJ2-1,.,TRBV6-5,CASRGSSYNEQFF
.,TRBJ2-1,TRBD2,TRBV5-6,CASREGLEPSFYNEQFF
.,TRBJ2-3,.,TRBV28,CASSLSSTDTQYF
.,TRBJ1-1,TRBD1,TRBV7-8,CASSPRQGAGTEAFF
.,TRBJ1-2,TRBD1,TRBV19,CASSGQGGNYGYTF
.,TRBJ1-6,.,TRBV7-9,CASSFDRFANSPLHF
.,TRBJ2-7,.,TRBV13,CASSSNSGEQYF
.,TRBJ1-1,.,TRBV5-8,CASSFPDTEAFF
.,TRBJ1-3,.,TRBV28,CASSLLGGRIGNTIYF
once,TRBJ2-7,TRBD1,TRBV6-2/TRBV6-3,CASSYGRTGQGEQYF
few,TRBJ1-1,TRBD1,TRBV30,CAWSALHRGGTEAFF
.,TRBJ1-3,TRBD1,TRBV6-5,CASRGGWSGNTIYF
.,TRBJ2-1,.,TRBV12-5,CASGLVPEYNEQFF
.,TRBJ2-5,TRBD2,TRBV10-2,CASSSGTSGSVGETQYF
once,TRBJ2-2,.,TRBV5-1,CASSSRLERTGELFF
few,TRBJ2-7,.,TRBV7-9,CASSRGQSGEQYF
.,TRBJ2-3,.,TRBV2,CASSVLATTDTQYF
.,TRBJ2-7,TRBD1,TRBV19,CASSTLDRGTYEQYF
.,TRBJ2-2,.,TRBV5-1,CASSLAQTGGELFF
.,TRBJ2-3,TRBD2,TRBV9,CASSGEGSTDTQYF
.,TRBJ2-5,.,TRBV28,CASSLDRLQETQYF
.,TRBJ1-1,.,TRBV11-3,CASSSNSNTEAFF
.,TRBJ1-2,TRBD1,TRBV28,CASSLGRQGSWGYTF
.,TRBJ2-1,.,TRBV19,CASSIGLSHGNEQFF
few,TRBJ2-7,.,TRBV9,CASSVGGGGSNEQYF
.,TRBJ1-2,TRBD1,TRBV4-3,CASSRQTGGRDYTF
few,TRBJ1-6,.,TRBV2,CASSETGPNSPLHF
.,TRBJ2-1,.,TRBV10-1,CASRPHDCSYNEQFF
.,TRBJ2-1,.,TRBV6-2/TRBV6-3,CASSPRDWNNEQFF
few,TRBJ2-7,.,TRBV15,CATSRVPTYEQYF
.,TRBJ1-5,.,TRBV7-6,CASSLQGLGNQPQHF
.,TRBJ1-1,.,TRBV4-1,CASSQLVIRATEAFF
.,TRBJ1-1,TRBD1,TRBV9,CASSVQDRGNTEAFF
.,TRBJ2-7,.,TRBV5-1,CASSLRDSSFYEQYF
.,TRBJ1-6,.,TRBV5-4,CASSLSREGSPLHF
.,TRBJ1-1,TRBD1,TRBV29-1,CSVGDRANTEAFF
.,TRBJ1-2,.,TRBV25-1,CASSSGYGYTF
.,TRBJ2-1,.,TRBV2,CAFPRQSLFGVNEQFF
.,TRBJ1-4,.,TRBV7-8,CASSLDRNEKLFF
.,TRBJ1-4,.,TRBV30,CAWSVGGPNEKLFF
few,TRBJ1-4,.,TRBV6-5,CASSLEKLFF
.,TRBJ2-7,.,TRBV3-1/TRBV3-2,CASSQEARGEQYF
.,TRBJ2-1,TRBD2,TRBV6-6,CASSRFLGGGNEQFF
.,TRBJ2-1,.,TRBV5-5,CASSPAVLQYNEQFF
.,TRBJ2-6,.,TRBV28,CASKGHGDSGANVLTF
.,TRBJ1-2,TRBD1,TRBV28,CASSPPTGQGALGYTF
once,TRBJ2-7,TRBD2,TRBV29-1,CSVEVGTSGGGEQYF